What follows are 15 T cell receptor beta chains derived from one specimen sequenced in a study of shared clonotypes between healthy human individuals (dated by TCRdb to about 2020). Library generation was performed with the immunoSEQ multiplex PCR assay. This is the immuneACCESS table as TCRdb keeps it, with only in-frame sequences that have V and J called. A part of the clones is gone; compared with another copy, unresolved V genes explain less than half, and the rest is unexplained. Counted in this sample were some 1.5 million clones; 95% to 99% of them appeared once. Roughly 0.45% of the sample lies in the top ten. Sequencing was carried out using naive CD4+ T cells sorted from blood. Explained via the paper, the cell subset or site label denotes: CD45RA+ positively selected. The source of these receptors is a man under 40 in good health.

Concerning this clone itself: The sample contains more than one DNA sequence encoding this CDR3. In DNA, the CDR3 is TGTGCCAGCAGCTTGGGACTAGCGGGAGGAGGTAACACCGGGGAGCTGTTTTTT. Translated: CASSLGLAGGGNTGELFF. The rearrangement uses TRBV5-4 and TRBJ2-2; TRBD2 agrees at 13 bases. Per germline, CDR1 SGHNT and CDR2 YYREEE (reference sequence). V lost 0 bases to trimming and J lost 2 bases; unmatched junction nucleotides: 4. The CDR3 extends over 18 amino acids.

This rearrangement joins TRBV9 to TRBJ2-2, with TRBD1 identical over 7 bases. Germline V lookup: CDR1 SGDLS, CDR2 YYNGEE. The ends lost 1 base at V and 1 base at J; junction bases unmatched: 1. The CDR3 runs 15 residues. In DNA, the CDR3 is TGTGCCAGCAGCGTAACAGGGGAGAACACCGGGGAGCTGTTTTTT. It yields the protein CASSVTGENTGELFF.

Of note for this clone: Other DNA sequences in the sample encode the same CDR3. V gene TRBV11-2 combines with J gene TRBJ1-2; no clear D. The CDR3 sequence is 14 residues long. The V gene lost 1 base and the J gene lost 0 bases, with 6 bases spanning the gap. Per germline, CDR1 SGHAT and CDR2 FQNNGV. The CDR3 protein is CASSLGGTNYGYTF. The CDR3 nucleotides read TGTGCCAGCAGCTTAGGAGGTACTAACTATGGCTACACCTTC.

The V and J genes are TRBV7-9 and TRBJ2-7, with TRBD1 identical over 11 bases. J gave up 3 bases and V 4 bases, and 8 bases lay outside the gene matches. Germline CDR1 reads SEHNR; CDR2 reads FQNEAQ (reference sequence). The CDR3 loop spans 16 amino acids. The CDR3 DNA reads TGTGCCAGCAGCTCCGGGACAGGGGGTTTTTACTACGAGCAGTACTTC. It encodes CASSSGTGGFYYEQYF.

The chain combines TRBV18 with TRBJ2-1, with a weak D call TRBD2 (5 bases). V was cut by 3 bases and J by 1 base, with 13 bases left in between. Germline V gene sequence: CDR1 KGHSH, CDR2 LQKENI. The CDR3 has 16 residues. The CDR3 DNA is TGTGCCAGCTCACCGTTACGGGAACCATCCTACAATGAGCAGTTCTTC. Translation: CASSPLREPSYNEQFF.

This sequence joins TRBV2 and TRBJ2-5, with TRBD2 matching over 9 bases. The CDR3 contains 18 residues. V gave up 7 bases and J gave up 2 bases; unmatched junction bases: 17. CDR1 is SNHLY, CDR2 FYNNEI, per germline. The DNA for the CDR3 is TGTGCCAGCAACAATCCGGGACTAGCCGGTGGGGGGCAAGAGACCCAGTACTTC. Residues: CASNNPGLAGGGQETQYF.

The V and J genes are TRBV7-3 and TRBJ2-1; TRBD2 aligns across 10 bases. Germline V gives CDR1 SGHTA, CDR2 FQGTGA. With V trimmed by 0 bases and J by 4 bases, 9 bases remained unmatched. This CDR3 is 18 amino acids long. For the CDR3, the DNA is TGTGCCAGCAGCTTAACCTGGGGTGGAGCGGGAGGGTACAATGAGCAGTTCTTC. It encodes CASSLTWGGAGGYNEQFF.

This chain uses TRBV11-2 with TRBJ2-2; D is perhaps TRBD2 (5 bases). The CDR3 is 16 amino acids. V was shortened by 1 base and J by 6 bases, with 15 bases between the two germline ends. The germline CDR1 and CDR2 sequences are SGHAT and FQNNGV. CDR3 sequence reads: CASSLGLQRWPGELFF. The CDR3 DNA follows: TGTGCCAGCAGCTTAGGACTTCAGCGGTGGCCCGGGGAGCTGTTTTTT. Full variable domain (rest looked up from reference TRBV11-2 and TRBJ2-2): EAGVAQSPRYKIIEKRQSVAFWCNPISGHATLYWYQQILGQGPKLLIQFQNNGVVDDSQLPKDRFSAERLKGVDSTLKIQPAKLEDSAVYLCASSLGLQRWPGELFFGEGSRLTVL.

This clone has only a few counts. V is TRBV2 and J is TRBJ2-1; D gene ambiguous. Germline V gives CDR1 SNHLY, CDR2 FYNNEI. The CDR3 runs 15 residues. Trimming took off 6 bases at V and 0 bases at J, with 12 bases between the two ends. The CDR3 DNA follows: TGTGCCAGCAGGCGGACCACGAGCTCCTACAATGAGCAGTTCTTC. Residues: CASRRTTSSYNEQFF.

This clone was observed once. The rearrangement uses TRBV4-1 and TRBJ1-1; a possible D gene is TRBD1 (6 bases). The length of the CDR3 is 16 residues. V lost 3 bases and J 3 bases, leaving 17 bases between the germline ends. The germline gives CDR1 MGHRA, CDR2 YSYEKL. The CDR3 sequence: CASSHPRQVADTEAFF. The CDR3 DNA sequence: TGCGCCAGCAGCCATCCCCGACAGGTGGCGGACACTGAAGCTTTCTTT.

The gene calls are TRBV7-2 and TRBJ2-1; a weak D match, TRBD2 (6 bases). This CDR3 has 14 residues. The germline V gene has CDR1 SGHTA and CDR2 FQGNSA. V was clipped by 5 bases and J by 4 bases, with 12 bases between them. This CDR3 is CASSNPGTYNEQFF. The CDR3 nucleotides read TGTGCCAGCAGCAACCCCGGGACTTACAATGAGCAGTTCTTC.

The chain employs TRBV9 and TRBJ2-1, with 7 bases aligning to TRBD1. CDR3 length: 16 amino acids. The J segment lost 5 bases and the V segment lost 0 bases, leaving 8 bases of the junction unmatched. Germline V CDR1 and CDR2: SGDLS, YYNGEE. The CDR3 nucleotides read TGTGCCAGCAGCGTAGCCATAGGGACAGCAAACAATGAGCAGTTCTTC. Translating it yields CASSVAIGTANNEQFF.

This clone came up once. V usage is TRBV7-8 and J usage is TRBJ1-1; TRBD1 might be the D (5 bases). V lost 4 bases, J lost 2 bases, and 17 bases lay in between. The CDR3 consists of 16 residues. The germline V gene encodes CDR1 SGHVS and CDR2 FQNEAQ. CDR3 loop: CASSWEEGHYNTEAFF. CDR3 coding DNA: TGTGCCAGCAGCTGGGAAGAGGGGCATTATAACACTGAAGCTTTCTTT. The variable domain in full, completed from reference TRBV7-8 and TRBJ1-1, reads GAGVSQSPRYKVAKRGQDVALRCDPISGHVSLFWYQQALGQGPEFLTYFQNEAQLDKSGLPSDRFFAERPEGSVSTLKIQRTQQEDSAVYLCASSWEEGHYNTEAFFGQGTRLTVV.

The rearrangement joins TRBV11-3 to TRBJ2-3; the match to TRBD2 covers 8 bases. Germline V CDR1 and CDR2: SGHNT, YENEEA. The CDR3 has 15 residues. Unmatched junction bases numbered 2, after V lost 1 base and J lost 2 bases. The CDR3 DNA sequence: TGTGCCAGCAGCTTAGGTAGCGGGGCCACAGATACGCAGTATTTT. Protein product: CASSLGSGATDTQYF.

The CDR3 DNA reads as TGTGCCAGCTCGCTAGTCTCTGCTGAGTGGCCCCAGCATTTT. It is translated as CASSLVSAEWPQHF. The V call is TRBV18, the J call TRBJ1-5; no definite D call. The CDR3 totals 14 residues. Germline V lookup: CDR1 KGHSH, CDR2 LQKENI. The ends were cut back, 6 bases at V and 9 bases at J, with 18 bases in the middle.